The rows below give T cell receptor beta chains drawn from one sample of a study of blood T cell repertoires in COVID-19. Using immunoSEQ multiplex PCR, the repertoire was profiled, and TCRdb retains in-frame clones only, with some absent. The data show about 210,000 clones, with roughly nine tenths seen just once and about 22% held by the top ten. Sequencing was done on a sample of PBMCs or T cells enriched from blood (not recorded which). These receptors all come from a woman aged 35 to 49 in a cohort exposed to, infected with or recovered from COVID-19 (not recorded which). Each CDR3 is given with its conserved first and last residue. Each record gives: CDR3 protein, CDR3 DNA, J gene, D gene, clone size, V gene. D genes are given only for firm matches. Only some rows state a clone size, as once, few, many or a class for expanded clones.

CDR3aa: CASSRGMSNQPQHF; CDR3nt: TGTGCCAGCAGCAGAGGGATGAGCAATCAGCCCCAGCATTTT; j_gene: TRBJ1-5; d_gene: .; abundance: .; v_gene: TRBV27
CDR3aa: CASSYSRDLGQPQHF; CDR3nt: TGTGCCAGCAGTTACTCGAGGGATTTAGGTCAGCCCCAGCATTTT; j_gene: TRBJ1-5; d_gene: .; abundance: .; v_gene: TRBV6-5
CDR3aa: CASSFGLAGSRHAVGETQYF; CDR3nt: TGTGCCAGCAGCTTTGGACTAGCGGGTTCCAGACATGCGGTCGGAGAGACCCAGTACTTC; j_gene: TRBJ2-5; d_gene: TRBD2; abundance: .; v_gene: TRBV13
CDR3aa: CASSSDRREAFF; CDR3nt: TGTGCCAGCAGCTCCGACAGGCGTGAAGCTTTCTTT; j_gene: TRBJ1-1; d_gene: .; abundance: few; v_gene: TRBV11-3
CDR3aa: CASTTTGKVNEQFF; CDR3nt: TGTGCCAGCACCACGACAGGGAAGGTCAATGAGCAGTTCTTC; j_gene: TRBJ2-1; d_gene: TRBD1; abundance: .; v_gene: TRBV11-3
CDR3aa: CASRVGANTGELFF; CDR3nt: TGTGCCAGCAGGGTAGGGGCGAACACCGGGGAGCTGTTTTTT; j_gene: TRBJ2-2; d_gene: .; abundance: .; v_gene: TRBV13
CDR3aa: CATSRTSYTGELFF; CDR3nt: TGTGCCACCAGTCGGACTAGCTACACCGGGGAGCTGTTTTTT; j_gene: TRBJ2-2; d_gene: TRBD2; abundance: .; v_gene: TRBV24-1
CDR3aa: CSVVAPNYGYTF; CDR3nt: TGCAGCGTTGTGGCTCCTAACTATGGCTACACCTTC; j_gene: TRBJ1-2; d_gene: .; abundance: .; v_gene: TRBV29-1
CDR3aa: CSASTGTPSSPLHF; CDR3nt: TGCAGTGCTAGTACCGGGACACCGAGTTCACCCCTCCACTTT; j_gene: TRBJ1-6; d_gene: .; abundance: .; v_gene: TRBV20-1
CDR3aa: CASSIVPGTRSYNEQFF; CDR3nt: TGTGCCAGTAGTATAGTCCCGGGAACCCGCTCCTACAATGAGCAGTTCTTC; j_gene: TRBJ2-1; d_gene: .; abundance: .; v_gene: TRBV19
CDR3aa: CASSPSDRGNIQETQYF; CDR3nt: TGTGCCAGCAGCCCATCGGACAGGGGAAATATCCAAGAGACCCAGTACTTC; j_gene: TRBJ2-5; d_gene: TRBD1; abundance: once; v_gene: TRBV9
CDR3aa: CASSLAGMGTGELFF; CDR3nt: TGTGCCAGCAGTTTAGCGGGGATGGGCACCGGGGAGCTGTTTTTT; j_gene: TRBJ2-2; d_gene: .; abundance: few; v_gene: TRBV27
CDR3aa: CASSPGTSRETQYF; CDR3nt: TGCGCCAGCAGCCCCGGGACTAGCCGAGAGACCCAGTACTTC; j_gene: TRBJ2-5; d_gene: TRBD2; abundance: .; v_gene: TRBV5-1
CDR3aa: CASSLTGLNTEAFF; CDR3nt: TGCGCCAGCAGCTTGACAGGACTGAACACTGAAGCTTTCTTT; j_gene: TRBJ1-1; d_gene: .; abundance: .; v_gene: TRBV10-2
CDR3aa: CASSYSGSPYNEQFF; CDR3nt: TGTGCCAGCAGTTATAGCGGGAGTCCCTACAATGAGCAGTTCTTC; j_gene: TRBJ2-1; d_gene: TRBD2; abundance: .; v_gene: TRBV27
CDR3aa: CASSAFASTREADEKLFF; CDR3nt: TGTGCCAGCAGCGCCTTTGCCTCGACACGTGAAGCCGATGAAAAACTGTTTTTT; j_gene: TRBJ1-4; d_gene: .; abundance: .; v_gene: TRBV13
CDR3aa: CASSLSLGGLTYNEQFF; CDR3nt: TGTGCCAGCAGCTTGTCGTTGGGGGGACTGACCTACAATGAGCAGTTCTTC; j_gene: TRBJ2-1; d_gene: .; abundance: .; v_gene: TRBV5-6
CDR3aa: CASSLASTGEQETQYF; CDR3nt: TGTGCCAGCAGCTTAGCCTCAACGGGAGAGCAAGAGACCCAGTACTTC; j_gene: TRBJ2-5; d_gene: .; abundance: .; v_gene: TRBV7-2
CDR3aa: CASSIISGSNEQYF; CDR3nt: TGTGCCAGTAGTATAATTTCGGGTAGCAACGAGCAGTACTTC; j_gene: TRBJ2-7; d_gene: .; abundance: .; v_gene: TRBV19
CDR3aa: CASSFSGTRAGELFF; CDR3nt: TGTGCCAGCAGTTTTTCCGGGACTAGGGCCGGGGAGCTGTTTTTT; j_gene: TRBJ2-2; d_gene: TRBD2; abundance: .; v_gene: TRBV6-5
CDR3aa: CASSLGGQGNTEAFF; CDR3nt: TGTGCCAGCAGCTTAGGCGGACAGGGGAACACTGAAGCTTTCTTT; j_gene: TRBJ1-1; d_gene: TRBD1; abundance: .; v_gene: TRBV7-9
CDR3aa: CASSLLGARVGNTIYF; CDR3nt: TGTGCCAGCAGTTTACTGGGGGCGCGTGTAGGAAACACCATATATTTT; j_gene: TRBJ1-3; d_gene: .; abundance: .; v_gene: TRBV28
CDR3aa: CASSSMTGSNTGELFF; CDR3nt: TGTGCCAGCAGCTCTATGACAGGATCGAACACCGGGGAGCTGTTTTTT; j_gene: TRBJ2-2; d_gene: .; abundance: .; v_gene: TRBV11-3
CDR3aa: CSVAPIGTGGRELFF; CDR3nt: TGCAGCGTTGCCCCAATCGGGACAGGGGGCAGGGAGCTGTTTTTT; j_gene: TRBJ2-2; d_gene: TRBD1; abundance: .; v_gene: TRBV29-1
CDR3aa: CASTSGEGRETQYF; CDR3nt: TGTGCAAGCACTAGCGGGGAAGGGAGGGAGACCCAGTACTTC; j_gene: TRBJ2-5; d_gene: TRBD2; abundance: .; v_gene: TRBV11-2
CDR3aa: CSASGTPAYEQYF; CDR3nt: TGCAGTGCTAGTGGGACACCCGCCTACGAGCAGTACTTC; j_gene: TRBJ2-7; d_gene: .; abundance: .; v_gene: TRBV20-1
CDR3aa: CASSFRDEQYF; CDR3nt: TGCGCCAGCAGCTTTCGCGACGAGCAGTACTTC; j_gene: TRBJ2-7; d_gene: .; abundance: .; v_gene: TRBV5-1
CDR3aa: CASSYRDRFEAFF; CDR3nt: TGTGCCAGCAGTTACCGGGACAGGTTTGAAGCTTTCTTT; j_gene: TRBJ1-1; d_gene: TRBD1; abundance: .; v_gene: TRBV27
CDR3aa: CASRNEVRRETQYF; CDR3nt: TGTGCCAGCAGGAATGAAGTTCGGAGAGAGACCCAGTACTTC; j_gene: TRBJ2-5; d_gene: .; abundance: .; v_gene: TRBV2
CDR3aa: CSVVRRQGLGEQYF; CDR3nt: TGCAGCGTTGTGAGGAGACAGGGTCTTGGCGAGCAGTACTTC; j_gene: TRBJ2-7; d_gene: TRBD1; abundance: .; v_gene: TRBV29-1
CDR3aa: CASRQVPSYNEQFF; CDR3nt: TGCGCCAGCAGACAGGTGCCCTCCTACAATGAGCAGTTCTTC; j_gene: TRBJ2-1; d_gene: .; abundance: once; v_gene: TRBV5-1
CDR3aa: CASGLNAAWVF; CDR3nt: TGTGCTAGTGGTTTGAATGCGGCTTGGGTCTTC; j_gene: TRBJ2-1; d_gene: .; abundance: .; v_gene: TRBV12-5
CDR3aa: CASSLDRGKTQYF; CDR3nt: TGTGCCAGCAGTCTAGACAGGGGTAAGACCCAGTACTTC; j_gene: TRBJ2-5; d_gene: TRBD1; abundance: .; v_gene: TRBV12-3/TRBV12-4
CDR3aa: CASSQEGGSGYGYTF; CDR3nt: TGTGCCAGCAGCCAAGAAGGTGGGTCCGGGTATGGCTACACCTTC; j_gene: TRBJ1-2; d_gene: .; abundance: .; v_gene: TRBV3-1/TRBV3-2
CDR3aa: CASSLDRGTDTQYF; CDR3nt: TGTGCCAGTAGTCTGGACAGGGGCACAGATACGCAGTATTTT; j_gene: TRBJ2-3; d_gene: TRBD1; abundance: .; v_gene: TRBV19
CDR3aa: CAGEERDRGYTGELFF; CDR3nt: TGCGCCGGAGAAGAACGGGACAGGGGCTACACCGGGGAGCTGTTTTTT; j_gene: TRBJ2-2; d_gene: TRBD1; abundance: .; v_gene: TRBV23-1